Sequencing of this TCR beta chain was carried out in a study of cytomegalovirus exposure and HLA in healthy donors. Primers included in the PCR were 60 Vbeta and 13 Jbeta primers. The protocol was immunoSEQ multiplex PCR, while the TCRdb copy is restricted to in-frame clones and leaves out a portion. The sample consists of over 100,000 clones, roughly 80% of them appearing once. CDR1 and CDR2 (germline): SGHTA, FQGTGA. Trimming removed 1 base from V and 6 bases from J, with 10 bases in between. The CDR3 totals 13 residues. A few counts support this clone. The chain employs TRBV7-3 and TRBJ2-7, with D unresolved. The clonotype was recovered from a woman between 50 and 59 years old in good health and CMV-seropositive. Material: PBMCs. The CDR3 loop reads CASSLNRQSEQYF. The CDR3 nucleotides are TGTGCCAGCAGCTTAAATCGCCAGTCCGAGCAGTACTTC.